This TCR beta chain was recovered during a study of cytomegalovirus exposure and HLA in healthy donors. Study in general: The platform used for the 95 to 150 validation repertoires matched that of the 600 to 800 first-cohort repertoires, a later analysis reported.

Regarding the study as a whole: The authors enumerated over 150 TCR beta chains as linked to cytomegalovirus. It was reported that the classifier diagnosed cytomegalovirus status with high specificity and sensitivity in both the original and validation cohorts. Rarity marked most TCR sequences, yet some public TCRs occurred in many donors.

Libraries were prepared by immunoSEQ multiplex PCR; TCRdb keeps only in-frame clonotypes and omits some of them. The profile shows approximately 65,000 clones, approximately 94% of them singletons. Details on this clone: Its cognate antigen is unknown.

Sequenced material: PBMCs. The TCR was taken from a woman aged 18-35 years in good health and CMV-seronegative.

CDR3: CASSSRSGTGQEKLFF. CDR3 DNA sequence: TGTGCCAGCAGCTCACGATCCGGGACAGGGCAGGAAAAACTGTTTTTT. V usage is TRBV13 and J usage is TRBJ1-4; TRBD1 agrees at 9 bases. V shed 4 bases and J 8 bases; nucleotides not matched to a gene: 11. Germline V gene data show CDR1 as PRHDT and CDR2 as FYEKMQ (reference sequence). The CDR3 runs 16 residues.